One TCR beta chain is described in this entry. Its antigen is still unknown. The sample holds no much larger clone one base away, and base qualities are not on file. This specimen belongs to a study of blood T cell repertoires in COVID-19 (dated by TCRdb to about 2020). For the wider study: Samples from collaborators originated in the United States, Italy and Spain and spanned both the acute and convalescent phases of COVID-19. The material from the prospective study consisted of cDNA or gDNA derived from T cells, B-cell-depleted T cells, or PBMCs. The dataset comprised deeply sampled blood TCRbeta repertoires from subjects exposed to, actively infected with, or recovered from COVID-19. The repertoires were released in a freely available public database intended as a resource for research on the immune response to SARS-CoV-2. The samples were drawn from two sources: the first 160 participants of the ongoing ImmuneRACE study, and 950 to 1,500 subjects contributed by 6 global collaborators. Sample metadata almost always included a de-identified subject ID, COVID-19 status, age in years and sex. HLA class I and class II types, where available, came from metadata supplied by the sample provider rather than from assay-based typing.

TCRbeta CDR3 regions were amplified from genomic DNA by means of the immunoSEQ Assay, a bias-controlled multiplex PCR. As for the original processing: The number of nucleated cells in each sample was estimated from the amplification of reference gene primers within the assay. To quantify the absolute abundance of each unique TCRbeta CDR3 rearrangement, sequence reads were collapsed and filtered. For each sample, productive Simpson clonality was calculated as the square root of Simpson's diversity index over productive rearrangements. The immuneACCESS repertoire file appears here via TCRdb, limited to in-frame rearrangements. These files lack a portion of the clones; in checked studies, under half of the deficit traces to unresolved V genes, and the cause of the others is not known. That table is the source of V, J and clone size, and D and trimming were worked out from the DNA. The sample table contains almost 250,000 clones; only one count was recorded for 70% to 90% of them. The ten largest account for roughly 1.6% of the sample.

What the study reported, not specific to this receptor: The quantity of clinical and demographic metadata differed by source and by participant and was supplied without curation.

Clipping removes 5 bases from V and 10 bases from J, with 13 as the unmatched junction base count. The CDR3 runs 14 amino acids, cysteine and phenylalanine included. The retained sequence is limited to the CDR3, 42 bases, with the frame set at the first base. From the germline V gene, CDR1 is SQVTM and CDR2 is ANQGSEA. Participants in the prospective study were aged roughly 18 to 89 years, lived in 20 to 25 United States geographic areas, and enrolled through a virtual design. In the prospective study, participants were assigned to cohorts based on the clinical history participants reported in a screening survey and a study questionnaire. Recovered participants in ImmuneRACE Cohort 3 were defined as having two consecutive negative NP/OP PCR tests, clearance from a healthcare professional, or resolution of symptoms. Each participant in the prospective study had whole blood, serum and a nasopharyngeal or oropharyngeal swab collected by mobile phlebotomists. Prospective study participants could optionally give additional blood draws and questionnaires over an approximately 2-month period. Before DNA extraction, blood samples from the prospective study were shipped at room temperature or frozen.

The sequence joins TRBV29-1 to TRBJ1-1; 10 nucleotides in the junction match TRBD1. Sequenced sample: PBMCs or T cells enriched from blood (not recorded which). The origin of this receptor is a woman aged 50 to 60 who had recovered from COVID-19. In nucleotide form, the sequence is TGCAGCGTTAGGAAGACAGGGGGCACCTTGGGAGCTTTCTTT. Its coded protein is CSVRKTGGTLGAFF.